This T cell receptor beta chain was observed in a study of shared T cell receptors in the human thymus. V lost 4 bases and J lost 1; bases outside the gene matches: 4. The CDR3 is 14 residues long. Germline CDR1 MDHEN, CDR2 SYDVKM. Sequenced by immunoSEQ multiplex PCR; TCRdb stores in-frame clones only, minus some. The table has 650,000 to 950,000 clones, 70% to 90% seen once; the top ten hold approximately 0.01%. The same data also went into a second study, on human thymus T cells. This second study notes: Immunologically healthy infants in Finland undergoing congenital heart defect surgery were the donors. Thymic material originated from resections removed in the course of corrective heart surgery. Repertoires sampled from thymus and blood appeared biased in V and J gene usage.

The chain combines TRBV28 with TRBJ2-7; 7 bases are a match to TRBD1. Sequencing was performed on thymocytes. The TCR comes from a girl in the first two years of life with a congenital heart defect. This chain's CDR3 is CASSSPDRSYEQYF. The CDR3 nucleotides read TGTGCCAGCAGTTCCCCGGACAGGTCCTACGAGCAGTACTTC.